The source of this T cell receptor beta chain is a study of blood T cell repertoires in COVID-19. The study recruited people aged 18 to 89 years across approximately 24 US areas. Study processing details: Researchers report that nucleated cell counts were estimated from reference gene primer amplification. Here immunoSEQ multiplex PCR was the method, and the copy in TCRdb shows in-frame clones only, minus some. D and trimming come from the DNA, and the V and J calls and clone size come from that table. The table lists 150,000 to 200,000 clones, roughly four fifths of them singletons. From germline, CDR1 is MNHEY and CDR2 SMNVEV (reference sequence). The length of the CDR3 is 17 residues. Trimming took 1 base from V and 6 from J, leaving 22 bases between them.

What was sequenced was PBMCs or T cells enriched from blood (not recorded which). The clonotype was recovered from a man in his fifties or sixties who had recovered from COVID-19. This chain uses TRBV27 with TRBJ2-7, with D possibly being TRBD2 (6 bases). CDR3 sequence reads: CASSLLGGMGLASEQYF. The DNA for the CDR3 is TGTGCCAGCAGTTTATTAGGAGGGATGGGTCTGGCGAGCGAGCAGTACTTC.